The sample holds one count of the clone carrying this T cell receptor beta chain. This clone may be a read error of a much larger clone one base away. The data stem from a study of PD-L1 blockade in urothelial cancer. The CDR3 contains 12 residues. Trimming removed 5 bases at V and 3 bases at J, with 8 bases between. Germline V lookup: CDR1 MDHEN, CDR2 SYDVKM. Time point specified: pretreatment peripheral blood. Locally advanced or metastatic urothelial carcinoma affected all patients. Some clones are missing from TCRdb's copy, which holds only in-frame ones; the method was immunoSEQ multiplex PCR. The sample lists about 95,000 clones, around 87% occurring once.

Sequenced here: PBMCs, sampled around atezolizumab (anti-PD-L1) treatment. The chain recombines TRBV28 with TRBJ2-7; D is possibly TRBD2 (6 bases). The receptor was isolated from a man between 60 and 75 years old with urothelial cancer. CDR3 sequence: CASSPDYYEQYF. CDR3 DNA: TGTGCCAGCAGTCCGGACTACTACGAGCAGTACTTC.